This T cell receptor (beta chain) was sequenced in a study of T cells in Graves' hyperthyroidism and ophthalmopathy. V lost 0 bases and J lost 2, with 14 bases in between. The V gene's germline CDR1 is DFQATT and CDR2 SNEGSKA (reference sequence). The CDR3 is made up of 16 amino acids. This clonotype was observed many times. Researchers amplified the TCR beta CDR3 regions from RNA transcripts. First-round RT-PCR with HTBI primers amplified the TCR CDR3 region. TCRdb passed the multiplex PCR reads through MiXCR, listing each CDR3 protein once. The sample comprises 350,000 or so distinct CDR3 sequences, roughly 17% of which are singletons, and 30% to 40% rests with the top ten.

The rearrangement joins TRBV20-1 to TRBJ1-5; possible D gene TRBD1, 5 bases. Material: blood. The TCR was taken from a woman younger than 45 with Graves' hyperthyroidism that later progressed to Graves' ophthalmopathy. CDR3 in amino acids: CSARDLRGLGNQPQHF. CDR3 in DNA: TGCAGTGCTAGAGATCTTCGGGGACTCGGCAATCAGCCCCAGCATTTT.